This T cell receptor beta chain was retrieved from a study of shared clonotypes between healthy human individuals. Study information: Plates per donor: three CD4 naive, three CD4 memory, two CD8 naive, one CD8 memory. Notes on the study in general: Researchers found naive subsets generally carried larger estimated richness than memory subsets. Clonotype sharing among donors was expected to depend on sequencing depth.

Evenly divided among several immunoSEQ plates was the genomic DNA of each subset. Clones were sequenced by immunoSEQ multiplex PCR, and TCRdb holds only the in-frame ones, with some missing. The table lists about 670,000 clones, 60% to 80% of them singletons. This CDR3 comprises 15 residues. The ends were cut back, 5 bases at V and 0 bases at J, with 10 bases in the middle. Germline values: CDR1 LNHDA, CDR2 SQIVND (reference sequence). Details on this clone: Its antigen is as yet unknown.

The chain uses TRBV19 and TRBJ2-2; D gene uncertain. The receptor comes from a woman in her 30s in good health. Sample: memory CD4+ T cells sorted from blood. Stated subset: CD45RA-negative fraction. DNA of the CDR3: TGTGCCAGTAGTCAGTGGACGGCGAACACCGGGGAGCTGTTTTTT. Encoded protein: CASSQWTANTGELFF.